This entry features one TCR beta chain sequence. The antigen is unknown. The data were taken from a study of PD-1 blockade in classical Hodgkin lymphoma. Study-wide results and limits: Baseline TCR diversity was reportedly lower in newly diagnosed patients than healthy donors. The origin of the repertoire differences remains undefined, with disease activity or prior therapy as possible causes.

Here immunoSEQ multiplex PCR was the method, and the copy in TCRdb shows in-frame clones only, minus some. Among tens of thousands of clones, approximately 90% were seen once, and the ten largest hold roughly 5.3%. Time point indicated: newly diagnosed, previously untreated cHL patient sample. Comparison PBMCs came from previously untreated, newly diagnosed classical Hodgkin lymphoma patients. In germline, CDR1 is SEHNR, CDR2 FQNEAQ (reference sequence). This CDR3 contains 13 residues. The ends lost 10 bases at V and 0 bases at J; junction bases unmatched: 3. Sequenced input: peripheral blood mononuclear cells (PBMCs). This TCR was recovered from a human donor with classical Hodgkin lymphoma. The gene calls are TRBV7-9 and TRBJ1-1, with 9 bases fitting TRBD1. The CDR3 DNA follows: TGTGCCATGGGACAGGGCGTGAACACTGAAGCTTTCTTT. Encoded protein: CAMGQGVNTEAFF.